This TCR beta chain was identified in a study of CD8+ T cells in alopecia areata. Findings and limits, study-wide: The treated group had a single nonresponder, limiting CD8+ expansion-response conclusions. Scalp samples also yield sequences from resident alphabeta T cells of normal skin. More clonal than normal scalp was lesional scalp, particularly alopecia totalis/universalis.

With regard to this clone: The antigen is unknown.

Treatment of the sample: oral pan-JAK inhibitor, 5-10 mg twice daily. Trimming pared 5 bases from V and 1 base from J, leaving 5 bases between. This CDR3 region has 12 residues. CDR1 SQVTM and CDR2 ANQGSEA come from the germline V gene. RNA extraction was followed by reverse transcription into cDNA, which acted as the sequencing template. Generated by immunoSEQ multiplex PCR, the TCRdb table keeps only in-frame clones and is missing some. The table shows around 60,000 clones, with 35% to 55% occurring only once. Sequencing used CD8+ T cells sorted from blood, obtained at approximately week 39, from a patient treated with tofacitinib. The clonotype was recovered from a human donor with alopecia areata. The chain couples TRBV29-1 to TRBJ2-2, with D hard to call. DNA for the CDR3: TGCAGCGTTCTCGTGAACACCGGGGAGCTGTTTTTT. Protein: CSVLVNTGELFF.